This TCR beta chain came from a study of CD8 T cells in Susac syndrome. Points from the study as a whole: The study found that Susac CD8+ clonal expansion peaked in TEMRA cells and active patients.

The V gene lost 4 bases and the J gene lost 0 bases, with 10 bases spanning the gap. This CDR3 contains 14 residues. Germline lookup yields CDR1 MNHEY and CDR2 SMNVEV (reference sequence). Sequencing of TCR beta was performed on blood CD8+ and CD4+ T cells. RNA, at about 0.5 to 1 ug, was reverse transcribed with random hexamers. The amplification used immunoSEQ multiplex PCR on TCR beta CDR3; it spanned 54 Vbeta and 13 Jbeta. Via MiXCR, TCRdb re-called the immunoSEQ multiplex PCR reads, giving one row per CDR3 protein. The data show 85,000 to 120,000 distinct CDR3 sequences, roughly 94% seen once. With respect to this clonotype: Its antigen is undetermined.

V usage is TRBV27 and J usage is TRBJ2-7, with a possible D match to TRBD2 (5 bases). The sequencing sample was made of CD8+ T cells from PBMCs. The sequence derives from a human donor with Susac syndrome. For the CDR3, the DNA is TGTGCCAGCAGTTCCCTCGGGAACTCCTACGAGCAGTACTTC. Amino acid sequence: CASSSLGNSYEQYF.